Below are 23 T cell receptor beta chains sequenced from a single sample in a study of blood T cell repertoires in COVID-19. Method: immunoSEQ multiplex PCR; TCRdb's copy keeps in-frame clones and lacks some. This table holds 80,000 to 100,000 clones, about 80% found once. The sequenced material came from peripheral blood. The receptor source for this set is a human donor in a cohort sampled during active COVID-19.

The chain uses TRBV4-1 and TRBJ1-2; possibly TRBD1 for D (5 bases). V gave up 0 bases and J gave up 6 bases, with 11 bases separating them. Looked up from germline, CDR1 is MGHRA and CDR2 is YSYEKL. The CDR3 runs 14 residues. CDR3 DNA: TGCGCCAGCAGCCAAGAACCCAGGGATAATGGCTACACCTTC. Its translation: CASSQEPRDNGYTF.

The chain couples TRBV7-9 to TRBJ1-6; D possibly corresponds to TRBD1 (5 bases). Germline loops: CDR1 SEHNR, CDR2 FQNEAQ (reference sequence). The CDR3 is made up of 15 amino acids. V was trimmed by 5 bases and J by 7 bases, leaving 15 bases between them. CDR3 in DNA: TGTGCCAGCAGCCCCCGAAAGGGGCCCAATTCACCCCTCCACTTT. Translating it yields CASSPRKGPNSPLHF. The variable domain in full, with the rest retrieved from reference TRBV7-9 and TRBJ1-6, is DTGVSQNPRHKITKRGQNVTFRCDPISEHNRLYWYRQTLGQGPEFLTYFQNEAQLEKSRLLSDRFSAERPKGSFSTLEIQRTEQGDSAMYLCASSPRKGPNSPLHFGNGTRLTVT.

V gene TRBV28 combines with J gene TRBJ1-5; D is ambiguous. Germline-derived CDR1 and CDR2 are MDHEN and SYDVKM. Trimming cost V 6 bases and J 4 bases, with 19 bases left between them. The CDR3 totals 16 residues. This chain's CDR3 is CASRFGSLSANQPQHF. The CDR3 bases are TGTGCCAGCAGGTTCGGGAGTCTGTCAGCTAATCAGCCCCAGCATTTT.

This clone appeared once. V is TRBV11-2 and J is TRBJ2-5; TRBD2 might be the D (6 bases). CDR1 is SGHAT and CDR2 is FQNNGV in the germline V gene. The ends were cut back, 5 bases at V and 1 base at J, with 8 bases in the middle. The CDR3 loop spans 13 amino acids. The CDR3 coding sequence is TGTGCCAGCAGCCCGGGACTCCAAGAGACCCAGTACTTC. Protein product: CASSPGLQETQYF. Supplemented by reference TRBV11-2 and TRBJ2-5, the full variable domain reads EAGVAQSPRYKIIEKRQSVAFWCNPISGHATLYWYQQILGQGPKLLIQFQNNGVVDDSQLPKDRFSAERLKGVDSTLKIQPAKLEDSAVYLCASSPGLQETQYFGPGTRLLVL.

This clone was counted a single time. This rearrangement joins TRBV28 to TRBJ1-3; no clear D. This CDR3 contains 14 residues. Germline V CDR1 and CDR2: MDHEN, SYDVKM. The V and J ends lost 8 bases and 3 bases respectively, with 14 bases between them. In DNA, the CDR3 is TGTGCCAGCTACCCTTCCTGGAGTGGAAACACCATATATTTT. Encoded protein: CASYPSWSGNTIYF.

The V call is TRBV28, the J call TRBJ2-1; D is unresolved. CDR1 MDHEN and CDR2 SYDVKM come from the germline V gene. Trimming left V 3 bases short and J 4 bases short, with 7 bases between. The CDR3 contains 13 residues. The CDR3 sequence: CASSLPTYNEQFF. DNA for the CDR3: TGTGCCAGCAGTTTGCCTACTTACAATGAGCAGTTCTTC.

The chain links TRBV5-6 to TRBJ2-4; TRBD1 aligns across 8 bases. Germline assignment: CDR1 SGHDT and CDR2 YYEEEE. The CDR3 is made up of 13 amino acids. With V trimmed by 5 bases and J by 9 bases, 7 bases remained unmatched. For the CDR3, the DNA is TGTGCCAGCAGTTGGACAGGGAGTACCATTCAGTACTTC. Its translation is CASSWTGSTIQYF.

J is TRBJ2-3 and V is TRBV18; D is undetermined. V was shortened by 3 bases and J by 6 bases, with 7 bases between the two germline ends. The CDR3 is made up of 12 amino acids. Germline V lookup: CDR1 KGHSH, CDR2 LQKENI. This chain's CDR3 is CASSPELDTQYF. The CDR3 nucleotides read TGTGCCAGCTCACCGGAGTTGGATACGCAGTATTTT.

V usage is TRBV3-1 (or the pseudogene TRBV3-2) and J usage is TRBJ1-3; D remains unclear. Looked up from germline, CDR1 is LGHDT and CDR2 is YNNKEL (reference sequence). Trimming took off 5 bases at V and 7 bases at J, with 18 bases between the two ends. This CDR3 region has 15 residues. CDR3 amino acids: CASSLRSGRGNTIYF. Here the CDR3 DNA reads TGTGCCAGCAGCTTGCGGAGCGGCCGTGGCAACACCATATATTTT.

The chain uses TRBV15 and TRBJ1-1, with 9 bases aligning to TRBD1. Looked up from germline, CDR1 is LNHNV and CDR2 is YYDKDF (reference sequence). Trimming cost V 9 bases and J 1 base; bases outside gene matches: 12. CDR3 size: 16 residues. In DNA form, the CDR3 reads TGTGCCACTTGGAGGGACAGGGTTAGATCGAACACTGAAGCTTTCTTT. This gives the protein CATWRDRVRSNTEAFF.

J is TRBJ2-3 and V is TRBV12-3 or TRBV12-4, with D possibly being TRBD2 (5 bases). This CDR3 is 11 amino acids long. The V gene lost 7 bases and the J gene lost 7 bases, with 9 bases spanning the gap. The CDR3, as DNA: TGTGCCAGCAACCTAGCTCATACGCAGTATTTT. Its protein is CASNLAHTQYF.

This chain joins TRBV6-5 and TRBJ1-2, with 11 bases aligning to TRBD1. This CDR3 is 15 amino acids long. Germline CDR1 reads MNHEY; CDR2 reads SVGAGI. With V trimmed by 6 bases and J by 7 bases, 10 bases remained unmatched. CDR3 sequence (DNA): TGTGCCAGCAGCCTTCTCGATGGGACAGGGGGTGGCTACACCTTC. Translation: CASSLLDGTGGGYTF.

The chain is built from TRBV19 and TRBJ1-1, with D unresolved. The CDR3 is made up of 12 amino acids. V was pared by 5 bases and J by 11 bases, with 15 bases between. Looked up from germline, CDR1 is LNHDA and CDR2 is SQIVND (reference sequence). The CDR3 here is CASSRHLTAAFF. DNA of the CDR3: TGTGCCAGTAGTCGACACCTCACGGCGGCTTTCTTT. Full variable domain (remainder filled in from reference TRBV19 and TRBJ1-1): DGGITQSPKYLFRKEGQNVTLSCEQNLNHDAMYWYRQDPGQGLRLIYYSQIVNDFQKGDIAEGYSVSREKKESFPLTVTSAQKNPTAFYLCASSRHLTAAFFGQGTRLTVV.

This clone was seen more than once but under ten times. J is TRBJ1-6 and V is TRBV7-2, with 9 positions matching TRBD1. This CDR3 has 16 amino acids. Germline values: CDR1 SGHTA, CDR2 FQGNSA. V lost 3 bases, J lost 9 bases, and 9 bases stayed unmatched. The CDR3 DNA is TGTGCCAGCAGCTTCGACAGGGGGTCTACTAGTTCACCCCTCCACTTT. This translates into CASSFDRGSTSSPLHF.

As concerns this clone: This sample also contains other DNA sequences that code for the same CDR3. CDR3 amino acids: CSARPYEQYF. CDR3 in DNA: TGCAGTGCCCGTCCCTACGAGCAGTACTTC. The chain is built from TRBV20-1 and TRBJ2-7; D is uncertain. The length of the CDR3 is 10 residues. CDR1 is DFQATT, CDR2 SNEGSKA, per germline (reference sequence). Trimming left V 6 bases short and J 2 bases short, with 5 bases between.

In its sample, this clone was seen a few times. The V and J genes are TRBV11-2 and TRBJ2-1; D possibly corresponds to TRBD2 (6 bases). Per the germline V gene, CDR1 is SGHAT and CDR2 is FQNNGV. Trimming took off 5 bases at V and 5 bases at J, with 22 bases between the two ends. There are 17 residues in the CDR3. In DNA form, the CDR3 reads TGTGCCAGCAGCCATTCCCAACGAAGCGGGTCCAACAATGAGCAGTTCTTC. Translation gives CASSHSQRSGSNNEQFF.

The V gene is TRBV5-1, the J gene TRBJ2-7; 15 bases align to TRBD2. Per the germline V gene, CDR1 is SGHRS and CDR2 is YFSETQ. The CDR3 extends over 18 amino acids. V shed 3 bases and J 3 bases; nucleotides not matched to a gene: 10. DNA for the CDR3: TGCGCCAGCAGCTCCCCAGGGACTAGCGGGAGGCCAGGCTACGAGCAGTACTTC. It translates to CASSSPGTSGRPGYEQYF.

The chain has TRBV28 and TRBJ2-7; TRBD2 aligns across 14 bases. The V and J ends lost 3 bases and 6 bases, in that order; junction bases with no gene match: 7. Germline V gene sequence: CDR1 MDHEN, CDR2 SYDVKM. The CDR3 contains 16 residues. DNA of the CDR3: TGTGCCAGCAGTTTGGGGGGACTAGCGGGAGTTACCGAGCAGTACTTC. The encoded protein is CASSLGGLAGVTEQYF.

V is TRBV19 and J is TRBJ1-6, with 7 bases fitting TRBD1. The CDR3 totals 15 residues. Germline V gene lookup returns CDR1 LNHDA and CDR2 SQIVND (reference sequence). Unmatched junction bases numbered 10, after V lost 6 bases and J lost 8 bases. CDR3: CASRQGPTADSPLHF. The CDR3 DNA sequence: TGTGCCAGTAGACAGGGGCCCACGGCGGATTCACCCCTCCACTTT.

This clone has just one count. This chain links TRBV5-1 with TRBJ1-4, with D possibly matching TRBD1 (5 bases). V was clipped by 5 bases and J by 8 bases, with 10 bases between them. Germline lookup yields CDR1 SGHRS and CDR2 YFSETQ. The CDR3 covers 12 residues. The CDR3 region is CASRDQGEKLFF. The CDR3 region has the DNA TGCGCCAGCAGGGATCAGGGCGAAAAACTGTTTTTT.

The chain carries TRBV28 and TRBJ1-4; no clear D gene. The CDR3 has 12 residues. Looked up from germline, CDR1 is MDHEN and CDR2 is SYDVKM. V was trimmed by 3 bases and J by 7 bases, leaving 6 bases between them. The CDR3 bases are TGTGCCAGCAGTTTCGGAGTTGAAAAACTGTTTTTT. Amino acid sequence: CASSFGVEKLFF.

The chain couples TRBV3-1 (or the pseudogene TRBV3-2) to TRBJ2-7, with D tentatively TRBD2 (5 bases). V shed 6 bases and J shed 6 bases, with 15 bases lying between them. This CDR3 comprises 13 residues. Germline V gene lookup returns CDR1 LGHDT and CDR2 YNNKEL (reference sequence). For the CDR3, the DNA is TGTGCCAGCAGAAATCTCGACCGGGGCGAGCAGTACTTC. Protein sequence: CASRNLDRGEQYF.

This clone was picked up a small number of times. In nucleotides, the CDR3 is TGCAGCGTTGGGGGAGGGGGACAGCCCCAGCATTTT. Amino acid sequence: CSVGGGGQPQHF. The chain recombines TRBV29-1 with TRBJ1-5; possible D gene TRBD1, 6 bases. CDR1 is SQVTM, CDR2 ANQGSEA, per germline. The ends were cut back, 4 bases at V and 7 bases at J, with 11 bases in the middle. This CDR3 is built from 12 residues.